What follows are 10 T cell receptor beta chains derived from one specimen sequenced in a study of blood T cells in healthy people across ages. The authors ran a second PCR of about 6 to 11 cycles using a sample-barcoded 5' primer and a J-beta primer mix. From the 5' RACE reads, TCRdb called clonotypes with MiXCR, one entry per CDR3 protein. This repertoire shows around 1,500,000 distinct CDR3 sequences, about 28% found once; its top ten account for approximately 7.7%. Sequences were obtained from blood. The receptor source for this set is a woman aged 25 to 39 in good health.

The chain recombines TRBV18 with TRBJ1-1, with D possibly TRBD1 on 5 matching bases. Germline CDR1 is KGHSH and CDR2 is LQKENI. Trimming took 2 bases from V and 3 from J, leaving 10 bases between them. This CDR3 region has 14 residues. DNA of the CDR3: TGTGCCAGCTCACCATTTTTAGGGGACACTGAAGCTTTCTTT. It yields the protein CASSPFLGDTEAFF. Drawing the rest from reference TRBV18 and TRBJ1-1, the complete variable domain is NAGVMQNPRHLVRRRGQEARLRCSPMKGHSHVYWYRQLPEEGLKFMVYLQKENIIDESGMPKERFSAEFPKEGPSILRIQQVVRGDSAAYFCASSPFLGDTEAFFGQGTRLTVV.

The chain carries TRBV5-1 and TRBJ2-1; TRBD2 matches at 7 bases. With 0 bases clipped from V and 8 bases from J, the junction kept 11 bases outside the gene matches. Looked up from germline, CDR1 is SGHRS and CDR2 is YFSETQ. The CDR3 runs 16 residues. Here the CDR3 reads CASSLAGTTIIDEQFF. CDR3 bases: TGCGCCAGCAGCTTGGCCGGGACTACCATAATCGATGAGCAGTTCTTC.

In DNA form, the CDR3 reads TGCGCCAGCGCAGCCCCAGGGACCCGACGGGAGACCCAGTACTTC. Its protein is CASAAPGTRRETQYF. This chain connects TRBV5-1 to TRBJ2-5; D is perhaps TRBD1 or TRBD2 (5 bases each). In germline, CDR1 is SGHRS, CDR2 YFSETQ. The V end lost 7 bases, the J end lost 5 bases, and 21 bases lay between the germline ends. The CDR3 sequence is 15 residues long.

This clonotype was seen a handful of times. The chain links TRBV12-5 to TRBJ2-7, with D perhaps TRBD1 (6 bases). Germline V gives CDR1 LGHNT, CDR2 FRNRAP. V was cut by 4 bases and J by 6 bases, with 16 bases left in between. The CDR3 has 14 residues. The CDR3 DNA reads TGTGCTAGTGGTTCAACAGGGTTACGGTGCGAGCAGTACTTC. Amino acids: CASGSTGLRCEQYF.

A few counts support this clonotype. The rearrangement uses TRBV6-2 or TRBV6-3 and TRBJ2-1, with D perhaps TRBD1 (7 bases). The length of the CDR3 is 15 residues. Deletions cut 7 bases from V and 5 bases from J, with 18 bases between. CDR1 is MNHEY and CDR2 is SVGEGT in the germline V gene. In DNA form, the CDR3 reads TGTGCCAGCACCTCCCAGGGGGGCAGAAACAATGAGCAGTTCTTC. Translated: CASTSQGGRNNEQFF.

This clonotype was detected a few times. CDR3 protein: CASRAGHGNGYTF. The CDR3 nucleotides read TGTGCCAGCAGAGCGGGACACGGGAATGGCTACACCTTC. The rearrangement uses TRBV2 and TRBJ1-2; D is possibly TRBD1 (6 bases). With 6 bases removed from V and 6 bases from J, the gap between germline ends came to 14 bases. Germline V lookup: CDR1 SNHLY, CDR2 FYNNEI. The CDR3 loop spans 13 amino acids.

The chain combines TRBV18 with TRBJ2-3; tentatively, D is TRBD1 (6 bases). The germline V gene encodes CDR1 KGHSH and CDR2 LQKENI. This CDR3 contains 15 residues. V lost 2 bases to trimming and J lost 5 bases, with 14 bases between them. The CDR3 DNA follows: TGTGCCAGCTCACCATCGGGATCACAGGGAGATACGCAGTATTTT. It encodes CASSPSGSQGDTQYF.

A few counts support this clonotype. The chain links TRBV20-1 to TRBJ1-6; 7 bases fit TRBD1. CDR3 length equals 14 residues. J lost 7 bases, V lost 0 bases, and 3 bases had no gene match. Germline V lookup: CDR1 DFQATT, CDR2 SNEGSKA (reference sequence). In DNA form, the CDR3 reads TGCAGTGCTAGAGATATACAGGGGAATTCACCCCTCCACTTT. This codes for CSARDIQGNSPLHF.

The rearrangement uses TRBV7-2 and TRBJ2-5, with D possibly called TRBD1 or TRBD2 (6 bases each). Looked up from germline, CDR1 is SGHTA and CDR2 is FQGNSA. The CDR3 is made up of 15 amino acids. Trimming left V 3 bases short and J 1 base short, with 12 bases between. Here the CDR3 reads CASSFQSGAQETQYF. In DNA form, the CDR3 reads TGTGCCAGCAGCTTTCAATCGGGGGCCCAAGAGACCCAGTACTTC. The variable domain in full, completed from reference TRBV7-2 and TRBJ2-5, reads GAGVSQSPSNKVTEKGKDVELRCDPISGHTALYWYRQSLGQGLEFLIYFQGNSAPDKSGLPSDRFSAERTGGSVSTLTIQRTQQEDSAVYLCASSFQSGAQETQYFGPGTRLLVL.

The rearrangement links TRBV20-1 to TRBJ2-1; D perhaps matches TRBD1 (5 bases). V was cut by 3 bases and J by 6 bases, with 9 bases left in between. The germline V gene has CDR1 DFQATT and CDR2 SNEGSKA (reference sequence). There are 12 residues in the CDR3. The CDR3 nucleotides read TGCAGTGCTAGGGGGCTATTCAATGAGCAGTTCTTC. This gives the protein CSARGLFNEQFF.